A selection of T cell receptor beta chains follows, all from one sample in a study of T cells in Graves' hyperthyroidism and ophthalmopathy. TCRdb ran MiXCR on the multiplex PCR reads and lists one entry per CDR3 protein. Among roughly 290,000 distinct CDR3 sequences listed, over 15% were seen once. The sequenced sample consisted of blood. The receptors stem from a woman aged 60-75 years with Graves' ophthalmopathy. Each CDR3 is given with its conserved first and last residue. A D gene is named only where the DNA matches it firmly. Clone size, where shown, is once, few, many, or a class for clones that have expanded.

V	D	size	J	CDR3	DNA
TRBV7-8	TRBD1	once	TRBJ1-1	CASSLLGQGGHTEAFF	TGTGCCAGCAGCTTATTGGGACAGGGTGGGCACACTGAAGCTTTCTTT
TRBV12-3/TRBV12-4	-	many	TRBJ1-4	CASSLEAREKLFF	TGTGCCAGCAGTTTAGAAGCACGGGAAAAACTGTTTTTT
TRBV6-1	TRBD1	-	TRBJ2-7	CAGSPPGQGDYEQYF	TGTGCCGGCAGTCCTCCGGGACAGGGGGACTACGAGCAGTACTTC
TRBV20-1	-	few	TRBJ1-6	CSARKGRNNYNSPLHF	TGCAGTGCTAGGAAGGGGCGGAACAACTATAATTCACCCCTCCACTTT
TRBV4-1	-	many	TRBJ1-2	CASSQDAGRTNYGYTF	TGCGCCAGCAGCCAAGATGCGGGACGGACGAACTATGGCTACACCTTC
TRBV28	-	many	TRBJ2-2	CASSLLLGGGTGELFF	TGTGCCAGCAGTTTGCTTTTGGGGGGAGGCACCGGGGAGCTGTTTTTT
TRBV12-3/TRBV12-4	TRBD2	many	TRBJ2-5	CASSPLAGGSGGTQYF	TGTGCCAGCAGCCCACTAGCGGGAGGGTCCGGGGGGACCCAGTACTTC
TRBV19	TRBD1	-	TRBJ1-2	CASTKDRGANGYTF	TGTGCCAGTACCAAAGACAGGGGAGCGAATGGCTACACCTTC
TRBV7-2	TRBD2	once	TRBJ2-3	CASSRERGNTDTQYF	TGTGCCAGCAGTAGAGAGCGGGGGAACACAGATACGCAGTATTTT
TRBV12-3/TRBV12-4	-	many	TRBJ1-2	CASSFGGIGGYTF	TGTGCCAGCAGTTTTGGGGGGATCGGTGGCTACACCTTC
TRBV29-1	-	many	TRBJ1-6	CSVEEGRNSPLHF	TGCAGCGTTGAGGAGGGGCGTAATTCACCCCTCCACTTT
TRBV4-3	-	-	TRBJ1-6	CASSQGAYNSPLHF	TGCGCCAGCAGCCAAGGAGCCTATAATTCACCCCTCCACTTT
TRBV28	TRBD1	many	TRBJ1-2	CASSPGQGWHYGYTF	TGTGCCAGCAGTCCTGGACAGGGGTGGCACTATGGCTACACCTTC
TRBV4-3	-	few	TRBJ1-5	CASSQDWRDQPQHF	TGCGCCAGCAGCCAAGATTGGAGGGATCAGCCCCAGCATTTT
TRBV20-1	-	many	TRBJ2-2	CRARGGTGELFF	TGCAGAGCGAGGGGGGGTACCGGGGAGCTGTTTTTT
TRBV29-1	-	-	TRBJ1-2	CSVGNRESYTF	TGCAGCGTTGGTAACAGGGAAAGCTACACCTTC
TRBV7-2	-	many	TRBJ2-5	CASSLGWGGQKVQTQYF	TGTGCCAGCAGCTTAGGCTGGGGGGGACAGAAAGTACAGACCCAGTACTTC
TRBV11-3	-	many	TRBJ2-2	CASSRRMDTGELFF	TGTGCCAGCAGCCGTCGGATGGACACCGGGGAGCTGTTTTTT
TRBV6-2/TRBV6-3	-	many	TRBJ2-3	CASTHPWGVSSTDTQYF	TGTGCCAGCACGCATCCCTGGGGCGTCTCCTCTACAGATACGCAGTATTTT
TRBV6-1	-	many	TRBJ1-6	CAAGQYNSPLHF	TGTGCCGCCGGACAGTATAATTCACCCCTCCACTTT
TRBV12-3/TRBV12-4	TRBD1	many	TRBJ2-4	CASSLGQGARNIQYF	TGTGCCAGCAGCCTCGGACAGGGGGCGAGAAACATTCAGTACTTC
TRBV19	-	-	TRBJ1-5	CASSPRSPTGPRSNQPQHF	TGTGCCAGTAGCCCCCGTTCCCCGACAGGTCCTCGGAGCAATCAGCCCCAGCATTTT
TRBV6-2/TRBV6-3	TRBD2	many	TRBJ2-1	CASRRAGAKDEQFF	TGTGCCAGCAGACGAGCGGGGGCAAAGGATGAGCAGTTCTTC
TRBV20-1	-	many	TRBJ1-1	CSATRVSGASTEAFF	TGCAGTGCGACTAGGGTTTCGGGGGCGAGCACTGAAGCTTTCTTT
TRBV9	-	-	TRBJ1-1	CASSREQGTEAFF	TGTGCCAGCAGCAGGGAACAGGGAACTGAAGCTTTCTTT
TRBV6-1	-	few	TRBJ1-2	CASGDAGNYGYTF	TGTGCCAGCGGTGATGCAGGGAATTATGGCTACACCTTC
TRBV19	-	many	TRBJ1-2	CASSVQGVDYGYTF	TGTGCCAGTAGTGTGCAGGGAGTCGACTATGGCTACACCTTC
TRBV5-1	TRBD1	-	TRBJ2-7	CASSLKGQSYEQYF	TGCGCCAGCAGCTTGAAGGGACAGAGCTACGAGCAGTACTTC
TRBV3-1	-	many	TRBJ1-2	CASSQHRETGYTF	TGTGCCAGCAGCCAACACAGGGAGACTGGCTACACCTTC
TRBV20-1	-	many	TRBJ2-2	CSARVFTANTGELFF	TGCAGTGCTAGAGTTTTCACAGCCAACACCGGGGAGCTGTTTTTT
TRBV19	-	few	TRBJ1-5	CASSTLGQMGLIANQPQHF	TGTGCCAGTAGCACACTAGGACAGATGGGCCTAATAGCCAATCAGCCCCAGCATTTT
TRBV20-1	-	-	TRBJ2-7	CSAAYVGRIYEQYF	TGCAGTGCTGCCTACGTGGGGCGGATCTACGAGCAGTACTTC
TRBV7-2	-	many	TRBJ2-7	CASSLQGAYYEQYF	TGTGCCAGCAGCTTACAAGGGGCCTACTACGAGCAGTACTTC
TRBV19	-	-	TRBJ1-1	CASSMRWVNTEAFF	TGTGCCAGTAGTATGCGTTGGGTGAACACTGAAGCTTTCTTT
TRBV10-3	-	many	TRBJ2-5	CAISEGYRETQYF	TGTGCCATCAGTGAGGGGTACCGGGAGACCCAGTACTTC
TRBV2	-	-	TRBJ2-3	CATNPGPAHTDTQYF	TGTGCCACTAACCCGGGACCGGCCCACACAGATACGCAGTATTTT
TRBV20-1	-	-	TRBJ1-5	CSARAGGRDQPQHF	TGCAGTGCTAGGGCAGGAGGGAGGGATCAGCCCCAGCATTTT
TRBV12-3/TRBV12-4	-	-	TRBJ2-7	CASSFAGLHSYEQYF	TGTGCCAGCAGTTTTGCCGGGCTTCATTCCTACGAGCAGTACTTC
TRBV3-1	-	many	TRBJ2-1	CASSQDRVMVDEQFF	TGTGCCAGCAGCCAAGACAGGGTTATGGTCGATGAGCAGTTCTTC
TRBV28	TRBD1	many	TRBJ2-1	CASSFSTGDNEQFF	TGTGCCAGCAGTTTCTCGACAGGGGACAATGAGCAGTTCTTC
TRBV2	-	few	TRBJ2-7	CASSEQGRSYEQYF	TGTGCCAGCAGTGAGCAGGGTCGGTCCTACGAGCAGTACTTC
TRBV5-8	-	-	TRBJ2-5	CASSFLELETQYF	TGTGCCAGCAGCTTCTTGGAGTTGGAGACCCAGTACTTC
TRBV2	TRBD1	once	TRBJ2-6	CASSEGGTGSTGANVLTF	TGTGCCAGCAGTGAAGGAGGGACAGGGAGTACTGGGGCCAACGTCCTGACTTTC
TRBV2	TRBD1	many	TRBJ1-1	CASSGSGGPNTEAFF	TGTGCCAGCAGTGGGTCAGGGGGTCCGAACACTGAAGCTTTCTTT
TRBV7-2	TRBD2	many	TRBJ2-5	CASSFQRGRETQYF	TGTGCCAGCAGCTTCCAGCGGGGGCGAGAGACCCAGTACTTC
TRBV5-5	-	-	TRBJ2-3	CASSLLRTDTDTQYF	TGTGCCAGCAGCTTGCTCCGGACAGACACAGATACGCAGTATTTT
TRBV4-2	-	many	TRBJ1-4	CASRRDGTNGGLFF	TGTGCCAGCAGGAGGGACGGCACTAATGGGGGCCTGTTTTTT
TRBV20-1	TRBD1	many	TRBJ2-5	CSARDPTGQETQYF	TGCAGTGCTAGAGATCCGACAGGGCAAGAGACCCAGTACTTC
TRBV6-1	-	many	TRBJ1-1	CASSLGTFTEAFF	TGTGCCAGCAGTCTAGGGACATTCACTGAAGCTTTCTTT
TRBV6-6	-	-	TRBJ2-5	CASSYGRYQETQYF	TGTGCCAGCAGTTACGGCAGGTACCAAGAGACCCAGTACTTC